Listed below are T cell receptor beta chains from one sample, sequenced in a study of spatial heterogeneity in lung cancer. TCRdb itself ran the 5' RACE reads through MiXCR, one entry per CDR3 protein. This table has 25,000 or so distinct CDR3 sequences, 4.7% appearing once. The starting material was PBMCs, obtained at surgery. These receptors all come from a male donor with early-stage non-small cell lung cancer. CDR3s include the opening cysteine and the closing phenylalanine or tryptophan. Fields, in order: J gene, D gene, V gene, clone size, CDR3 DNA, CDR3 protein. A D gene is named only where the DNA matches it firmly. The size field is filled for only some rows; it gives once, few, many or a size class.

TRBJ2-2	TRBD2	TRBV10-3	many	TGTGCCATCAGTGGGGCTAGCGGGACGAACACCGGGGAGCTGTTTTTT	CAISGASGTNTGELFF
TRBJ1-2	-	TRBV14	many	TGTGCCAGCATTATTCCCAGTTACTCTACCGGGACCCTGAGGAATGGCTACACCTTC	CASIIPSYSTGTLRNGYTF
TRBJ2-3	TRBD2	TRBV27	many	TGTGCCAGCAGTCACCGGGCAACTAGCGGGGTCACAGATACGCAGTATTTT	CASSHRATSGVTDTQYF
TRBJ1-2	TRBD1	TRBV28	many	TGTGCCAGCAGGCTGACAGGGGGGAGCGGCTACACCTTC	CASRLTGGSGYTF
TRBJ1-5	-	TRBV28	many	TGTGCCAACGGGCGGGCGGGCAGCAATCAGCCCCAGCATTTT	CANGRAGSNQPQHF
TRBJ1-5	TRBD1	TRBV18	many	TGTGCCAGCTCAGCGAACAGGGGGCCCAATCAGCCCCAGCATTTT	CASSANRGPNQPQHF
TRBJ2-6	-	TRBV6-2/TRBV6-3	many	TGTGCCAGCTCGACAGGGGCCAACGTCCTGACTTTC	CASSTGANVLTF
TRBJ2-1	-	TRBV7-6	-	TGTGCCAGCAGCCCCAGGCGGAATGAGCAGTTCTTC	CASSPRRNEQFF
TRBJ1-5	TRBD1	TRBV20-1	-	TGCAGTGCTAAGGACAGGCGGAGCAATCAGCCCCAGCATTTT	CSAKDRRSNQPQHF
TRBJ2-2	-	TRBV11-2	many	TGTGCCAGCAGCTTAAAATTGACCGGGGAGCTGTTTTTT	CASSLKLTGELFF
TRBJ2-2	-	TRBV27	many	TGTGCCAGCAGTTTACAGGGCTATAGCACCGGGGAGCTGTTTTTT	CASSLQGYSTGELFF
TRBJ2-1	TRBD1	TRBV6-6	many	TGTGCCAGCAGTGCGGGACAGGGGGCGGTAAATGAGCAGTTCTTC	CASSAGQGAVNEQFF
TRBJ1-5	-	TRBV6-6	many	TGTGCCAGCAGTTACGTTGGCAGGCTCAATAGCAATCAGCCCCAGCATTTT	CASSYVGRLNSNQPQHF
TRBJ2-5	-	TRBV6-1	many	TGTGCCAGCGGCGGGATGCAGAAAGAGACCCAGTACTTC	CASGGMQKETQYF
TRBJ1-6	-	TRBV20-1	many	TGCAGTGCCGAGCGGGACACCCATTCACCCCTCCACTTT	CSAERDTHSPLHF
TRBJ2-1	TRBD2	TRBV5-1	few	TGCGCCAGCAGTTTCGGGACTAGCGGGAGAGATGAGCAGTTCTTC	CASSFGTSGRDEQFF
TRBJ2-5	TRBD1	TRBV29-1	medium-sized	TGCAGCGCCCGAAGACAGGGTCGAGAGACCCAGTACTTC	CSARRQGRETQYF
TRBJ1-5	-	TRBV7-2	many	TGTGCCAGCAGCTTAGATCAGGCCTATAGCAATCAGCCCCAGCATTTT	CASSLDQAYSNQPQHF